This T cell receptor (beta chain) was recovered during a study of glioma-infiltrating T cells. Regarding the study as a whole: A blood CDR3 motif signature was depleted in highly divergent patients.

In this sample, this clonotype turned up many times. No antigen is known for it. TCR alpha and beta CDR3 regions were amplified from RNA using iRepertoire nested multiplex PCR. TCRdb independently ran MiXCR on the multiplex PCR reads; one entry per CDR3 protein. The repertoire consists of about 400,000 distinct CDR3 sequences, with about two fifths occurring once and the leading ten covering 12%. V was pared by 0 bases and J by 0 bases, with 5 bases between. Germline CDR1 and CDR2: LNHNV and YYDKDF (reference sequence). The CDR3 contains 14 residues. The V call is TRBV15, the J call TRBJ1-1, with D unresolved. Material: glioma tissue, nonneoplastic brain tissue, or PBMCs (not recorded which). This TCR derives from a human donor with low-grade glioma or glioblastoma, undergoing nonglioma brain surgery, or in good health (not recorded which). The CDR3 loop is CATSRDLVNTEAFF. The CDR3 DNA is TGTGCCACCAGCAGAGATCTGGTGAACACTGAAGCTTTCTTT. The variable domain in full, completed from reference TRBV15 and TRBJ1-1, reads DAMVIQNPRYQVTQFGKPVTLSCSQTLNHNVMYWYQQKSSQAPKLLFHYYDKDFNNEADTPDNFQSRRPNTSFCFLDIRSPGLGDTAMYLCATSRDLVNTEAFFGQGTRLTVV.